The next 3 T cell receptor beta chains were all read from a single sample in a study of CXCR3-negative and CXCR3-positive naive CD8 T cells. UMI-tagged TRB cDNA libraries were built via 5' RACE. TCRdb re-called the 5' RACE reads and gives one entry per CDR3 protein, without DNA. The sample table includes tens of thousands of distinct CDR3 sequences. Sequencing input: memory CD8+ T cells from blood. These receptors originate from a human donor in good health. Some clones in this sample may be carry-over from other donors' samples.

This CDR3 is CASWGPRGTEAFF. The chain has TRBV7-2 and TRBJ1-1. Germline loops: CDR1 SGHTA, CDR2 FQGNSA. The CDR3 runs to 13 residues.

This chain links TRBV6-4 with TRBJ2-1; TCRdb proposes TRBD1, but this gene call is untestable without DNA. CDR1 and CDR2 (germline): MRHNA, SNTAGT. This CDR3 spans 13 amino acids. CDR3: CASSVGDKGEQFF.

The rearrangement links TRBV9 to TRBJ2-1. The CDR3 spans 16 residues. From germline, CDR1 is SGDLS and CDR2 YYNGEE. CDR3 protein: CASSVDYLLSYNEQFF.